This T cell receptor (beta chain) originates from a study of blood T cell repertoires in COVID-19. Background on the study: Samples of COVID-19 (acute and convalescent) were obtained from the United States, Italy and Spain.

TCRdb keeps only in-frame clones here, not all; method: immunoSEQ multiplex PCR. Here the sample spans approximately 20,000 clones, roughly 75% being singletons. Sequencing was done on a sample of peripheral blood. The sequence was obtained from a man between 60 and 75 years old with active COVID-19.

CDR3 protein: CASSFSGTYEQYF. The CDR3 region has the DNA TGTGCCAGCAGCTTTAGCGGGACCTACGAGCAGTACTTC. V and J are TRBV11-3 and TRBJ2-7; 8 nucleotides match TRBD2. Trimming cost V 3 bases and J 2 bases; bases outside gene matches: 0. Germline V gene lookup returns CDR1 SGHNT and CDR2 YENEEA. This CDR3 contains 13 residues.